The 10 T cell receptor beta chains below all came from one sample that was sequenced in a study of T cells after yellow fever vaccination. Using its own MiXCR run on the 5' RACE reads, TCRdb lists one record per CDR3 protein. The sample records some 150,000 distinct CDR3 sequences, 11% being singletons. Source: CD8+ T cells sorted from PBMCs, taken 15 days after the yellow fever booster vaccination. The receptors derive from a man aged 18 to 30 who received the YFV17D yellow fever vaccine.

A few counts support this clonotype. The chain links TRBV7-9 to TRBJ2-5; a weak D match, TRBD2 (5 bases). The CDR3 covers 15 residues. Germline CDR1 SEHNR, CDR2 FQNEAQ (reference sequence). The ends were cut back, 1 base at V and 2 bases at J, with 11 bases in the middle. As DNA, the CDR3 is TGTGCCAGCAGCTTAGAGTTGGGAGTTCAAGAGACCCAGTACTTC. Protein: CASSLELGVQETQYF.

This clonotype was seen a handful of times. The CDR3 DNA reads TGTGCCAGCAGCTTGACAGGGGGCGATTTAGATGAGCAGTTCTTC. Protein sequence: CASSLTGGDLDEQFF. The chain links TRBV7-8 to TRBJ2-1; TRBD1 aligns across 10 bases. The ends lost 3 bases at V and 8 bases at J; junction bases unmatched: 7. This CDR3 is 15 amino acids long. The germline gives CDR1 SGHVS, CDR2 FQNEAQ.

This clonotype was counted a few times. Written as DNA, the CDR3 is TGTGCCAGCAGTTACGTAGCGGGGGGCGGCGGGGAGCTGTTTTTT. Protein sequence: CASSYVAGGGGELFF. The chain uses TRBV6-5 and TRBJ2-2, with 10 bases matching TRBD2. CDR3 length: 15 residues. CDR1 and CDR2 (germline): MNHEY, SVGAGI. With 2 bases clipped from V and 7 bases from J, the junction kept 4 bases outside the gene matches.

In DNA form, the CDR3 reads TGTGCCAGCAGTGAATTTAGCGGGTACACAGATACGCAGTATTTT. Its protein is CASSEFSGYTDTQYF. The chain recombines TRBV25-1 with TRBJ2-3; 7 nucleotides match TRBD2. Germline V gene sequence: CDR1 MGHDK, CDR2 SYGVNS. There are 15 residues in the CDR3. V shed 1 base, J shed 2 bases, and the junction held 3 bases outside the gene matches.

This clonotype has just a few counts. V and J are TRBV7-3 and TRBJ2-7; tentative D call: TRBD2 (5 bases). V shed 5 bases and J shed 5 bases, with 10 bases lying between them. CDR1 is SGHTA, CDR2 FQGTGA, per germline. The CDR3 covers 12 residues. The CDR3 nucleotides read TGTGCCAGCAGCGCGGACGGGAACGAGCAGTACTTC. Its translation: CASSADGNEQYF.

This clonotype was counted between two and nine times. The chain employs TRBV7-8 and TRBJ2-7; D gene uncertain. Germline V CDR1 and CDR2: SGHVS, FQNEAQ. There are 13 residues in the CDR3. Trimming stripped 8 bases from V and 2 bases from J, with 13 bases between. CDR3 in DNA: TGTGCCAGCTCCCTGGACCGAACCTACGAGCAGTACGTC. Translated, it gives CASSLDRTYEQYV.

This clonotype was found a few times. The V call is TRBV27, the J call TRBJ2-7; D remains ambiguous. Germline CDR1 is MNHEY and CDR2 is SMNVEV (reference sequence). Trimming left V 0 bases short and J 0 bases short, with 3 bases between. The CDR3 totals 13 residues. CDR3 protein: CASSLSFSYEQYF. The CDR3 DNA is TGTGCCAGCAGTTTATCCTTCTCCTACGAGCAGTACTTC.

The chain links TRBV18 to TRBJ2-5; 13 bases line up with TRBD2. J gave up 1 base and V 1 base, and 3 bases lay outside the gene matches. CDR1 and CDR2 from the germline V gene are KGHSH and LQKENI. This CDR3 spans 17 amino acids. DNA of the CDR3: TGTGCCAGCTCACCACGGACTAGCGGGGGACTCCAAGAGACCCAGTACTTC. Translating it yields CASSPRTSGGLQETQYF. Together with reference TRBV18 and TRBJ2-5, the CDR3 gives the full variable domain: NAGVMQNPRHLVRRRGQEARLRCSPMKGHSHVYWYRQLPEEGLKFMVYLQKENIIDESGMPKERFSAEFPKEGPSILRIQQVVRGDSAAYFCASSPRTSGGLQETQYFGPGTRLLVL.

The chain joins TRBV7-9 to TRBJ2-7, with D possibly being TRBD1 or TRBD2 (5 bases each). V was cut by 5 bases and J by 7 bases, with 12 bases left in between. The CDR3 extends over 12 amino acids. Germline V gene data show CDR1 as SEHNR and CDR2 as FQNEAQ (reference sequence). The CDR3 DNA follows: TGTGCCAGCAGCCCTGACGAGGGGGAGCAGTACTTC. Protein sequence: CASSPDEGEQYF.

The rearrangement uses TRBV19 and TRBJ1-4; D perhaps matches TRBD1 (5 bases). This CDR3 comprises 14 residues. Trimming shortened V by 5 bases and J by 5 bases, and 12 bases separated the two germline ends. Germline assignment: CDR1 LNHDA and CDR2 SQIVND (reference sequence). This CDR3 is CASSPGLVNEKLFF. In nucleotides, the CDR3 is TGTGCCAGTAGTCCGGGACTGGTAAATGAAAAACTGTTTTTT.